Each of the 6 T cell receptor beta chains below was sequenced from the same sample in a study of regulatory T cells in long-lasting Graves disease. Building of the TCR beta libraries involved iRepertoire HTBI primers and Arm-PCR of CDR3 regions. TCRdb recomputed calls from the multiplex PCR reads with MiXCR, one row per CDR3 protein. Of over 650,000 distinct CDR3 sequences listed, about 32% are singletons. The time point is: persistent/refractory GD, antithyroid drugs over 5 years with positive TRAb. The authors made the TCR library using RNA they extracted from PBMCs. The material was peripheral blood mononuclear cells (PBMCs), obtained when the disease was refractory, from a patient treated with antithyroid drugs. The receptors here all came from a female donor with Graves disease.

This clonotype was seen repeatedly, ten times or more. The chain is built from TRBV2 and TRBJ2-7; D perhaps matches TRBD2 (5 bases). The V and J ends lost 11 bases and 4 bases respectively, with 9 bases between them. CDR3 size: 10 residues. Germline V gives CDR1 SNHLY, CDR2 FYNNEI. In DNA form, the CDR3 reads TGTGCCGCGGGCGGTTACGAGCAGTACTTC. It specifies CAAGGYEQYF.

This clonotype was recorded many times. The chain is built from TRBV28 and TRBJ1-5; possible D gene TRBD1, 5 bases. Germline V gives CDR1 MDHEN, CDR2 SYDVKM. V lost 3 bases, J lost 5 bases, and 11 bases lay in between. The CDR3 has 14 amino acids. The CDR3, as DNA: TGTGCCAGCAGTTTTGGGGCGGAAGATCAGCCCCAGCATTTT. This gives the protein CASSFGAEDQPQHF.

The V call is TRBV11-2, the J call TRBJ2-4, with 10 nucleotides matching TRBD2. The CDR3 is 16 amino acids. V was pared by 1 base and J by 14 bases, with 14 bases of the junction left unmatched. Germline V gene lookup returns CDR1 SGHAT and CDR2 FQNNGV. The CDR3 bases are TGTGCCAGCAGCTTAGCGGTCGGGCTAGCGGGAGATCGAAAGTACTTC. Its protein is CASSLAVGLAGDRKYF.

Comments on this clonotype: Here the CDR3 omits its conserved ending phenylalanine or tryptophan, so a read error is the likely source. This chain joins TRBV6-1 and TRBJ1-5; D is unresolved. CDR3 length: 15 residues. The germline gives CDR1 MNHNS, CDR2 SASEGT. V was cut by 7 bases and J by 3 bases, with 16 bases left in between. As DNA, the CDR3 is TGTGCCAGCAACCGGGCGAGGGAAACCAATCAGCCCCAGCATCTT. Amino acid sequence: CASNRARETNQPQHL.

This chain uses TRBV9 with TRBJ1-6; D remains unclear. This CDR3 is 17 amino acids long. Germline assignment: CDR1 SGDLS and CDR2 YYNGEE. Trimming pared 2 bases from V and 6 bases from J, leaving 18 bases between. The CDR3 DNA is TGTGCCAGCAGCGTTGATCCGGGAGGAAACCCTAATTCACCCCTCCACTTT. The encoded protein is CASSVDPGGNPNSPLHF.

The rearrangement joins TRBV6-5 to TRBJ2-7, with TRBD2 matching 11 bases. Germline CDR1 MNHEY, CDR2 SVGAGI. J gave up 7 bases and V 2 bases, and 13 bases lay outside the gene matches. The CDR3 length is 17 residues. CDR3 DNA sequence: TGTGCCAGCAGTTACGTAGGGACTAGCGGCCTCCTAGGGGAGCAGTACTTC. Its translation: CASSYVGTSGLLGEQYF.